A selection of T cell receptor beta chains follows, all from one sample in a study of shared clonotypes between healthy human individuals. Assay: immunoSEQ multiplex PCR; the TCRdb copy retains only in-frame clones and omits some. The sample has roughly 1,100,000 clones, about 75% seen once; the top ten hold 1.4% to 1.5%. Sequencing was performed on memory CD4+ T cells sorted from blood. These receptors were taken from a man aged 18 to 30 in good health. The CDR3 runs from the conserved cysteine through the conserved F or W.

TRBV5-4	TRBJ2-6	CASSSGGTLRAGANVLTF
TRBV4-2	TRBJ2-2	CASSQDLSGVWTGELFF
TRBV7-9	TRBJ1-2	CASSLGPQYGYTF
TRBV10-3	TRBJ1-5	CAISSDRNNQPQHF
TRBV29-1	TRBJ1-1	CSTRGGTEAFF
TRBV6-4	TRBJ1-1	CASSTLSTEAFF
TRBV18	TRBJ2-7	CASSPRTGGEQYF
TRBV19	TRBJ1-5	CASSIRQGLSNQPQHF
TRBV7-2	TRBJ1-4	CASSLYQIPNEKLFF
TRBV29-1	TRBJ2-1	CSFTGTGGWYEQFF
TRBV30	TRBJ1-1	CAWRGQSNTEAFF